The rows below give T cell receptor beta chains drawn from one sample of a study of blood T cell repertoires in COVID-19. This table comes from immunoSEQ multiplex PCR, and its TCRdb copy is limited to in-frame clones, with some not included. The sample consists of around 200,000 clones, roughly nine tenths of them appearing once. The sample taken for sequencing was PBMCs or T cells enriched from blood (not recorded which). The receptors were sampled from a woman aged 45-65 years in a cohort exposed to, infected with or recovered from COVID-19 (not recorded which). CDR3s include the opening cysteine and the closing phenylalanine or tryptophan. Fields, in order: clone size, J gene, D gene, V gene, CDR3 protein, CDR3 DNA. D genes are given only for firm matches. The size of a clone is reported for some rows only, either as once, few or many, or as a class for expanded clones.

clone_size: NA
j_call: TRBJ2-7
d_call: NA
v_call: TRBV7-8
cdr3_aa: CASSLQGGGYEQYF
cdr3_nt: TGTGCCAGCAGCCTTCAAGGGGGGGGGTACGAGCAGTACTTC

clone_size: NA
j_call: TRBJ1-2
d_call: TRBD1
v_call: TRBV27
cdr3_aa: CASSSRDRVTGYTF
cdr3_nt: TGTGCCAGCAGTTCCCGGGACAGGGTAACGGGCTACACCTTC

clone_size: NA
j_call: TRBJ2-1
d_call: TRBD2
v_call: TRBV15
cdr3_aa: CATSRDHLGLAGGPNEQFF
cdr3_nt: TGTGCCACCAGCAGAGACCACCTAGGACTAGCGGGGGGGCCAAATGAGCAGTTCTTC

clone_size: NA
j_call: TRBJ2-7
d_call: NA
v_call: TRBV1
cdr3_aa: CTSSQEASGGAPLCDEQYF
cdr3_nt: TGCACCAGCAGCCAAGAAGCAAGCGGGGGGGCTCCACTGTGCGACGAGCAGTACTTC

clone_size: NA
j_call: TRBJ2-2
d_call: TRBD1
v_call: TRBV7-9
cdr3_aa: CASRPWPTGLSGELFF
cdr3_nt: TGTGCCAGCAGACCCTGGCCGACAGGGCTCTCCGGGGAGCTGTTTTTT

clone_size: NA
j_call: TRBJ1-2
d_call: TRBD1
v_call: TRBV27
cdr3_aa: CASSLSRGQNYGYTF
cdr3_nt: TGTGCCAGCAGTTTATCTAGGGGACAGAACTATGGCTACACCTTC

clone_size: NA
j_call: TRBJ1-2
d_call: TRBD1
v_call: TRBV19
cdr3_aa: CASSTLDRAGGYTF
cdr3_nt: TGTGCCAGTAGTACGCTGGACAGGGCGGGCGGCTACACCTTC

clone_size: NA
j_call: TRBJ1-6
d_call: NA
v_call: TRBV5-4
cdr3_aa: CASSLELNRLHF
cdr3_nt: TGTGCCAGCAGCCTTGAGCTAAACCGCCTCCACTTT

clone_size: NA
j_call: TRBJ1-4
d_call: NA
v_call: TRBV4-3
cdr3_aa: CASSHREAASQKLFF
cdr3_nt: TGCGCCAGCAGCCACCGTGAGGCAGCGTCTCAAAAACTGTTTTTT

clone_size: NA
j_call: TRBJ1-2
d_call: NA
v_call: TRBV9
cdr3_aa: CASSSRQENYGYTF
cdr3_nt: TGTGCCAGCAGCTCCAGGCAGGAAAACTATGGCTACACCTTC

clone_size: NA
j_call: TRBJ1-5
d_call: NA
v_call: TRBV9
cdr3_aa: CASSEGDQPQHF
cdr3_nt: TGTGCCAGCAGCGAGGGGGATCAGCCCCAGCATTTT

clone_size: NA
j_call: TRBJ1-2
d_call: TRBD1
v_call: TRBV27
cdr3_aa: CASSLTPRGTGFGYTF
cdr3_nt: TGTGCCAGCAGTTTAACGCCCCGCGGGACAGGGTTCGGCTACACCTTC

clone_size: NA
j_call: TRBJ1-1
d_call: TRBD1
v_call: TRBV12-3/TRBV12-4
cdr3_aa: CASSLVRDSEAFF
cdr3_nt: TGTGCCAGCAGTTTAGTCCGGGACAGCGAAGCTTTCTTT

clone_size: NA
j_call: TRBJ2-3
d_call: NA
v_call: TRBV19
cdr3_aa: CASSGGLAADTQYF
cdr3_nt: TGTGCCAGTAGTGGGGGATTAGCGGCAGATACGCAGTATTTT

clone_size: once
j_call: TRBJ2-6
d_call: NA
v_call: TRBV29-1
cdr3_aa: CSVVTGTRHNSGANVLTF
cdr3_nt: TGCAGCGTGGTTACCGGGACAAGGCACAACTCTGGGGCCAACGTCCTGACTTTC

clone_size: NA
j_call: TRBJ2-7
d_call: TRBD1
v_call: TRBV7-9
cdr3_aa: CASSPPPSGQHEQYF
cdr3_nt: TGTGCCAGCAGCCCACCGCCATCGGGACAGCACGAGCAGTACTTC

clone_size: few
j_call: TRBJ2-7
d_call: NA
v_call: TRBV2
cdr3_aa: CATNTQGGGEQYF
cdr3_nt: TGTGCCACCAATACCCAGGGAGGGGGCGAGCAGTACTTC

clone_size: NA
j_call: TRBJ2-5
d_call: TRBD2
v_call: TRBV3-1/TRBV3-2
cdr3_aa: CASSLILAEETQYF
cdr3_nt: TGTGCCAGCAGCCTTATCCTAGCGGAAGAGACCCAGTACTTC

clone_size: NA
j_call: TRBJ1-5
d_call: TRBD1
v_call: TRBV19
cdr3_aa: CASTDGGGQGNQPQHF
cdr3_nt: TGTGCCAGTACCGATGGGGGGGGACAGGGGAATCAGCCCCAGCATTTT